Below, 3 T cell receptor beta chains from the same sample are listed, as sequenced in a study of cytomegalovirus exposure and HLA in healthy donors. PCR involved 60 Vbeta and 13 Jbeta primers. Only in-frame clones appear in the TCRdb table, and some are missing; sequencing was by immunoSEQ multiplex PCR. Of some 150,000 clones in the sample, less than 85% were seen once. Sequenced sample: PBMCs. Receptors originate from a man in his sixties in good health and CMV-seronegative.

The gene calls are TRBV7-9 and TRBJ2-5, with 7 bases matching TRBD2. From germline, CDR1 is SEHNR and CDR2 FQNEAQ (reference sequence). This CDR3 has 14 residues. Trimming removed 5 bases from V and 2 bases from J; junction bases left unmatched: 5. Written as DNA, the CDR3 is TGTGCCAGCAGCAGTTGGACTAGTCAAGAGACCCAGTACTTC. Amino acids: CASSSWTSQETQYF. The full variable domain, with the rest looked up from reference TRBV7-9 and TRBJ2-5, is DTGVSQNPRHKITKRGQNVTFRCDPISEHNRLYWYRQTLGQGPEFLTYFQNEAQLEKSRLLSDRFSAERPKGSFSTLEIQRTEQGDSAMYLCASSSWTSQETQYFGPGTRLLVL.

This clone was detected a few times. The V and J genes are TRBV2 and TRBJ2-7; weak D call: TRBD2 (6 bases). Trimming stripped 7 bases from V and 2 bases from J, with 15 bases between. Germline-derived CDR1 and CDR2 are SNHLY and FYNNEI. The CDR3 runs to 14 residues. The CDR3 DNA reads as TGTGCCAGCATCAAGGGCGGGGTACCCTACGAGCAGTACTTC. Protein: CASIKGGVPYEQYF. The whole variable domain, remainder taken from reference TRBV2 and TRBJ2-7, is EPEVTQTPSHQVTQMGQEVILRCVPISNHLYFYWYRQILGQKVEFLVSFYNNEISEKSEIFDDQFSVERPDGSNFTLKIRSTKLEDSAMYFCASIKGGVPYEQYFGPGTRLTVT.

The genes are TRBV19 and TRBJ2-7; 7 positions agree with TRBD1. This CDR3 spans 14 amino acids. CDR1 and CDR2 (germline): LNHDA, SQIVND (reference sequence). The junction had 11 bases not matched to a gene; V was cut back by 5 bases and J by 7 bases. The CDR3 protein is CASSSPTGLVEQYF. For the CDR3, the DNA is TGTGCCAGTAGTTCCCCGACAGGGCTAGTGGAGCAGTACTTC.